This TCR beta chain was sequenced for a study of read filtering for tumor transcriptome and immune sequencing. On the study more broadly: Transcriptome libraries were built from DNase-treated RNA. The study's findings and limits: This fraction held mixed bone marrow immune cells after CD138-negative sorting. RNA-seq captured clonotypes less deeply and reliably than IR-seq.

Molecular barcoded adaptors covering alpha/delta and beta/gamma chains were used on approximately 400 ng RNA. TCRdb analysed the reads with MiXCR anew, one entry per CDR3 protein. This table holds roughly 90,000 distinct CDR3 sequences, roughly an eighth found once. Every patient had bone marrow sampled while the disease was active. Turning to this clonotype: Its cognate antigen is unknown.

The TCR sequence derives from a donor at least 40 years old with multiple myeloma. What was sequenced was a population of CD138-negative cells sorted from bone marrow.

CDR3 nucleotide sequence: TGTGCCAGCAGCCTAGCGGTGACTCGAGAGGTGCGGTACTTC. The encoded protein is CASSLAVTREVRYF. This sequence joins TRBV11-2 and TRBJ2-7, with TRBD2 matching 7 bases. V was clipped by 5 bases and J by 12 bases; unmatched bases: 16. The CDR3 consists of 14 residues. Germline CDR1 SGHAT, CDR2 FQNNGV.